These 15 T cell receptor beta chains originate from one sample sequenced in a study of long-term antiretroviral therapy in people with HIV. The libraries were made with immunoSEQ v3.0 at survey level. This table comes from immunoSEQ multiplex PCR, and its TCRdb copy is limited to in-frame clones, with some not included. The table records about 16,000 clones, 60% to 85% of them present only once. The source was unsorted PBMCs, collected 2.3 years after starting antiretroviral therapy. The receptors here all came from a woman aged 40 to 49 with HIV.

V and J are TRBV7-9 and TRBJ1-2, with D hard to call. V was cut by 4 bases and J by 3 bases, with 6 bases left in between. Germline lookup yields CDR1 SEHNR and CDR2 FQNEAQ (reference sequence). This CDR3 is built from 12 residues. The CDR3 here is CASSSDYYGYTF. Here the CDR3 DNA reads TGTGCCAGCAGCTCCGACTACTATGGCTACACCTTC.

This sequence joins TRBV30 and TRBJ2-3, with 7 bases identical to TRBD2. The CDR3 is 15 residues long. CDR1 GTSNPN and CDR2 SVGIG come from the germline V gene (reference sequence). The ends lost 0 bases at V and 1 base at J; junction bases unmatched: 4. The CDR3 DNA is TGTGCCTGGAGTGTAGGGGACTACCGCACAGATACGCAGTATTTT. It encodes CAWSVGDYRTDTQYF.

J is TRBJ2-2 and V is TRBV7-8, with unresolved D. V dropped 5 bases and J dropped 4 bases, with 14 bases sitting between them. CDR3 length: 15 residues. The germline V gene encodes CDR1 SGHVS and CDR2 FQNEAQ. The CDR3 sequence is CASSPLEAFTGELFF. CDR3 bases: TGTGCCAGCAGCCCTCTCGAGGCCTTCACCGGGGAGCTGTTTTTT.

The chain joins TRBV5-6 to TRBJ2-5, with D possibly matching TRBD2 (7 bases). The germline gives CDR1 SGHDT, CDR2 YYEEEE. Deletions cut 4 bases from V and 2 bases from J, with 15 bases between. This CDR3 contains 15 residues. CDR3 in amino acids: CASSPAGAGQETQYF. DNA for the CDR3: TGTGCCAGCAGCCCGGCGGGGGCTGGGCAAGAGACCCAGTACTTC.

The chain combines TRBV4-1 with TRBJ2-5; tentative D call: TRBD1 (6 bases). Germline V gene lookup returns CDR1 MGHRA and CDR2 YSYEKL. Trimming pared 5 bases from V and 4 bases from J, leaving 14 bases between. This CDR3 comprises 14 residues. DNA of the CDR3: TGCGCCAGCAGCATCCTGGGGGCCGGAGAGACCCAGTACTTC. It is translated as CASSILGAGETQYF.

The chain is built from TRBV7-2 and TRBJ2-1; 7 bases align to TRBD2. With 5 bases clipped from V and 6 bases from J, the junction kept 7 bases outside the gene matches. The CDR3 has 14 residues. The germline gives CDR1 SGHTA, CDR2 FQGNSA. This CDR3 reads CASSQLSGTNEQFF. The CDR3 DNA reads as TGTGCCAGCAGCCAACTAAGCGGGACCAATGAGCAGTTCTTC.

The gene calls are TRBV11-3 and TRBJ2-1; no clear D. Trimming removed 4 bases at V and 2 bases at J, with 12 bases between. The CDR3 contains 15 residues. The germline V gene has CDR1 SGHNT and CDR2 YENEEA. The DNA for the CDR3 is TGTGCCAGCAGCTCGACTCCCGGCCCCTACAATGAGCAGTTCTTC. Protein: CASSSTPGPYNEQFF.

The chain joins TRBV5-6 to TRBJ2-7; D call uncertain. The CDR3 loop spans 14 amino acids. Germline CDR1 SGHDT, CDR2 YYEEEE. V lost 1 base and J 5 bases, leaving 13 bases between the germline ends. DNA for the CDR3: TGTGCCAGCAGCTTGTATAGGGCGTCCAACGAGCAGTACTTC. Translated: CASSLYRASNEQYF.

This clone was counted a few times. This chain uses TRBV19 with TRBJ2-7; 7 nucleotides match TRBD1. The germline V gene has CDR1 LNHDA and CDR2 SQIVND (reference sequence). V shed 5 bases, J shed 2 bases, and the junction held 6 bases outside the gene matches. This CDR3 is built from 14 residues. The CDR3 coding sequence is TGTGCCAGTAGTGGAACAGGGGCGGCCTACGAGCAGTACTTC. This sequence encodes CASSGTGAAYEQYF.

The chain has TRBV5-4 and TRBJ2-3; D may be TRBD1 (5 bases). Per the germline V gene, CDR1 is SGHNT and CDR2 is YYREEE (reference sequence). V dropped 4 bases and J dropped 4 bases, with 10 bases sitting between them. The CDR3 is 13 amino acids. The CDR3 DNA follows: TGTGCCAGCAGCCATACACAGGCAGATACGCAGTATTTT. It is translated as CASSHTQADTQYF.

The V and J genes are TRBV27 and TRBJ2-1, with 7 nucleotides matching TRBD1. Germline-derived CDR1 and CDR2 are MNHEY and SMNVEV (reference sequence). V lost 4 bases, J lost 7 bases, and 1 base stayed unmatched. This CDR3 has 12 residues. CDR3 sequence: CASSSGGNEQFF. CDR3 nucleotides: TGTGCCAGCAGTTCAGGGGGAAATGAGCAGTTCTTC.

J is TRBJ1-2 and V is TRBV19; TRBD1 matches at 8 bases. Germline V gene data show CDR1 as LNHDA and CDR2 as SQIVND (reference sequence). The V gene end was trimmed by 1 base and the J gene end by 4 bases; junction bases not matched to a gene: 2. CDR3 size: 14 residues. DNA for the CDR3: TGTGCCAGTAGTATAGCAGGGGGCGGCTATGGCTACACCTTC. Amino acid sequence: CASSIAGGGYGYTF.

The CDR3 DNA reads as TGTGCCAGCAAGTCCCAGGGGCCTCACGAGCAGTACTTC. This sequence encodes CASKSQGPHEQYF. The V gene is TRBV21-1, the J gene TRBJ2-7; the DNA was not compared with TRBD1, the D call given in the table. TRBV21-1 is given as a pseudogene. The CDR3 runs 13 residues.

This clone was observed once. The rearrangement links TRBV2 to TRBJ2-7; 9 bases agree with TRBD2. The CDR3 length is 16 residues. Germline values: CDR1 SNHLY, CDR2 FYNNEI. V shed 7 bases, J shed 6 bases, and the junction held 16 bases outside the gene matches. Written as DNA, the CDR3 is TGTGCCAGCACCGAATCGGGGGGACTAGCCCCTCTCGAGCAGTACTTC. It yields the protein CASTESGGLAPLEQYF.

The rearrangement uses TRBV5-6 and TRBJ1-4; no clear D. V was shortened by 1 base and J by 2 bases, with 12 bases between the two germline ends. The length of the CDR3 is 16 residues. CDR1 SGHDT and CDR2 YYEEEE come from the germline V gene. For the CDR3, the DNA is TGTGCCAGCAGCTTGTACTTCAGAGTCACTAATGAAAAACTGTTTTTT. Translation gives CASSLYFRVTNEKLFF.